This T cell receptor beta chain was sequenced for a study of beta chain features in type 1 diabetes. Findings and caveats of the study: For patients, the naive, central memory and Treg TCRB repertoires appeared more alike than for healthy donors. Reduced insertions and increased deletions marked VDJ junctions in type 1 diabetes patients. In every one of the four CD4+ subsets, TCRB CDR3s were moderately but significantly shorter in Type 1 diabetes patients.

Stem cell-like memory, regulatory, central memory and naive CD4+ cells were sorted via CD45RO/CCR7/CD25/CD127/CD95/CD27. This clone showed up just a few times. Its antigen is not known. Reverse transcription of all isolated RNA meant that expressed TCRB transcripts were sequenced. Only in-frame clones appear in the TCRdb table, and some are missing; sequencing was by immunoSEQ multiplex PCR. Counted here are about 280,000 clones, roughly 15% occurring once; the ten biggest clones make up more than 0.015%. V lost 3 bases to trimming and J lost 10 bases; unmatched junction nucleotides: 4. The CDR3 contains 13 residues. Germline assignment: CDR1 SGDLS and CDR2 YYNGEE.

Sequenced input: naive CD4+ T cells from blood. The chain uses TRBV9 and TRBJ1-6; TRBD1 matches at 7 bases. The origin of this receptor is a man younger than 35 with type 1 diabetes. The DNA for the CDR3 is TGTGCCAGCAGCGGAACAGGGGACTCACCCCTCCACTTT. Translating gives CASSGTGDSPLHF.